This TCR beta chain was documented in a study of regulatory T cells in long-lasting Graves disease. On this clonotype: What it binds is not known.

The length of the CDR3 is 15 residues. The germline CDR1 and CDR2 sequences are DFQATT and SNEGSKA (reference sequence). Trimming pared 6 bases from V and 3 bases from J, leaving 20 bases between. Time point in this sample: persistent/refractory GD, antithyroid drugs over 5 years with positive TRAb. The TCR library was made from RNA extracted from PBMCs. Study-level points and caveats: Small numbers of samples may have cut accuracy. With some 2,800 shared public clonotypes, persistent patients exceeded new patients, who shared more than 750.

In building TCR beta libraries, iRepertoire HTBI primers were used together with Arm-PCR of CDR3 regions. MiXCR was run by TCRdb on the multiplex PCR reads, yielding one entry per CDR3 protein. The sample consists of roughly 400,000 distinct CDR3 sequences, less than 25% of them appearing once. The chain links TRBV20-1 to TRBJ2-5, with D perhaps TRBD1 (5 bases). The receptor was derived from a female donor with Graves disease. This specimen consisted of peripheral blood mononuclear cells (PBMCs), obtained when the disease was refractory, from a patient treated with antithyroid drugs. The CDR3 spells CSAKRPGPLKETQYF. Written as DNA, the CDR3 is TGCAGTGCCAAGAGGCCAGGGCCCCTGAAAGAGACCCAGTACTTC.